This T cell receptor (beta chain) was profiled in a study of identical twins. TCRdb re-called the 5' RACE reads through MiXCR, storing one row per CDR3 protein. The sample lists 200,000 to 250,000 distinct CDR3 sequences; roughly 13% were seen once. In this sample, this clonotype turned up once. From germline, CDR1 is SGDLS and CDR2 YYNGEE. Trimming cost V 2 bases and J 6 bases, with 12 bases left between them. This CDR3 is 13 amino acids long. The same data also contributed to another study, on yellow fever vaccine responses in identical twins.

Source material: memory (CD45RO+) T cells sorted from blood. The chain combines TRBV9 with TRBJ2-7; no definite D call. This sequence originates from a woman under 30 in good health. The DNA of the CDR3 is TGTGCCAGCAGCGTGAAAGGTTGGGGCGAGCAGTACTTC. Its protein is CASSVKGWGEQYF.